A single T cell receptor (beta chain) is shown here with its context. Its antigen remains unknown. This sample stems from a study of cytomegalovirus exposure and HLA in healthy donors. Study-level findings and limits: Earlier analysis yielded a pattern in which most TCR beta V segments were productive about 90% or about 30% of the time. It was reported that the classifier diagnosed cytomegalovirus status with high specificity and sensitivity in both the original and validation cohorts.

V was cut by 7 bases and J by 0 bases, with 13 bases left in between. This CDR3 has 14 amino acids. Germline-derived CDR1 and CDR2 are SNHLY and FYNNEI. Primers for the PCR totalled 60 Vbeta and 13 Jbeta. Clones were sequenced by immunoSEQ multiplex PCR, and TCRdb holds only the in-frame ones, with some missing. This sample yields around 85,000 clones, of which 70% to 80% are seen a single time; about a fifth belongs to the top ten. This sequence was found in a man younger than 45 in good health and CMV-seropositive. Sequenced material: PBMCs. The chain employs TRBV2 and TRBJ2-7; TRBD1 might be the D (7 bases). The CDR3 DNA follows: TGTGCCAGCATGTGGGGGGACAGCTCCTACGAGCAGTACTTC. This sequence encodes CASMWGDSSYEQYF. Complete variable domain (other parts from reference TRBV2 and TRBJ2-7): EPEVTQTPSHQVTQMGQEVILRCVPISNHLYFYWYRQILGQKVEFLVSFYNNEISEKSEIFDDQFSVERPDGSNFTLKIRSTKLEDSAMYFCASMWGDSSYEQYFGPGTRLTVT.